The 6 T cell receptor beta chains reported below all come from one sample, sequenced in a study of blood T cell repertoires in COVID-19. This table comes from immunoSEQ multiplex PCR, and its TCRdb copy is limited to in-frame clones, with some not included. Of about 80,000 clones in the sample, approximately 85% were seen once. The specimen sequenced was peripheral blood. The receptors were gathered from a man aged 50 or older with COVID-19, enrolled during active disease.

The chain links TRBV28 to TRBJ2-5; TRBD2 matches 8 bases. The CDR3 loop spans 15 amino acids. Looked up from germline, CDR1 is MDHEN and CDR2 is SYDVKM. The V segment lost 8 bases and the J segment 0 bases; nucleotides outside the gene matches: 8. Written as DNA, the CDR3 is TGTGCCAGCTTCGTCGGGAGGGGGTACCAAGAGACCCAGTACTTC. Amino acid sequence: CASFVGRGYQETQYF.

This chain links TRBV7-8 with TRBJ1-5, with D possibly being TRBD1 (6 bases). From germline, CDR1 is SGHVS and CDR2 FQNEAQ. The CDR3 is 14 residues long. Between the trimmed V and J ends, which lost 5 bases and 3 bases, there was a span of 11 bases. The CDR3 is CASSEGQINQPQHF. The CDR3 coding sequence is TGTGCCAGCAGCGAAGGACAGATCAATCAGCCCCAGCATTTT. The entire variable domain, with the rest obtained from reference TRBV7-8 and TRBJ1-5, is as follows: GAGVSQSPRYKVAKRGQDVALRCDPISGHVSLFWYQQALGQGPEFLTYFQNEAQLDKSGLPSDRFFAERPEGSVSTLKIQRTQQEDSAVYLCASSEGQINQPQHFGDGTRLSIL.

The DNA for the CDR3 is TGCGCCAGCAGCCCGTCCGGGACAGGGGGCCTTGGGACTGAAGCTTTCTTT. Protein sequence: CASSPSGTGGLGTEAFF. The rearrangement joins TRBV4-3 to TRBJ1-1, with 12 positions matching TRBD1. V shed 4 bases and J 5 bases; nucleotides not matched to a gene: 11. The CDR3 is made up of 17 amino acids. Germline CDR1 reads LGHNA; CDR2 reads YSLEER.

The rearrangement joins TRBV28 to TRBJ1-5, with D hard to call. Germline values: CDR1 MDHEN, CDR2 SYDVKM. This CDR3 has 14 amino acids. V shed 5 bases and J shed 7 bases, with 15 bases lying between them. Here the CDR3 DNA reads TGTGCCAGCAGTGAGACGCGGCTTATGCAGCCCCAGCATTTT. It encodes CASSETRLMQPQHF.

The rearrangement links TRBV7-2 to TRBJ2-5; TRBD2 might be the D (6 bases). The CDR3 is 15 residues long. Germline V CDR1 and CDR2: SGHTA, FQGNSA. V was cut by 0 bases and J by 5 bases, with 13 bases left in between. The CDR3 nucleotides are TGTGCCAGCAGCTTAGCTGGAGGGGTCGAGGAGACCCAGTACTTC. Amino acid sequence: CASSLAGGVEETQYF.

V usage is TRBV16 and J usage is TRBJ2-4, with D maybe TRBD1 (6 bases). The CDR3 has 15 residues. Germline CDR1 is KGHSY and CDR2 is FQNENV. Trimming took 0 bases from V and 5 from J, leaving 11 bases between them. The CDR3 bases are TGTGCCAGCAGCCAATCGAGGAACAGGGAAAACATTCAGTACTTC. Protein product: CASSQSRNRENIQYF.